This T cell receptor (beta chain) was recorded in a study of cytomegalovirus exposure and HLA in healthy donors. General study findings and limits: An analysis done earlier found most TCR beta V segments productive about 87% or about 30% of the time. Confirmation was obtained in vitro that a few CMV-associated chains are specific for CMV antigens.

In this sample, this clone turned up a few times. Its antigen is still unknown. PCR amplification relied on 60 Vbeta primers (plus 13 Jbeta primers). The data were produced by immunoSEQ multiplex PCR, yet TCRdb's version contains in-frame clones alone and is incomplete. The table has tens of thousands of clones, around three quarters seen once; the top ten hold around a fifth. The CDR3 contains 17 residues. V lost 7 bases to trimming and J lost 4 bases; unmatched junction nucleotides: 11. CDR1 and CDR2 from the germline V gene are LNHDA and SQIVND (reference sequence). The sequence was obtained from a woman between 50 and 59 years old in good health and CMV-seropositive. Sequencing used PBMCs. The V call is TRBV19, the J call TRBJ1-5, with TRBD1 matching 12 bases. CDR3 amino acids: CASTPRGGQGANQPQHF. CDR3 coding DNA: TGTGCCAGTACCCCCCGGGGGGGACAGGGGGCAAATCAGCCCCAGCATTTT. The whole variable domain, remainder taken from reference TRBV19 and TRBJ1-5, is DGGITQSPKYLFRKEGQNVTLSCEQNLNHDAMYWYRQDPGQGLRLIYYSQIVNDFQKGDIAEGYSVSREKKESFPLTVTSAQKNPTAFYLCASTPRGGQGANQPQHFGDGTRLSIL.